The 12 T cell receptor beta chains listed next were all sequenced from one sample in a study of CD4 T cells in relation to SARS-CoV-2 and coronaviruses. Repertoires were generated with immunoSEQ multiplex PCR, while TCRdb's copy carries only in-frame clones and drops some. The repertoire holds about 19,000 clones, with approximately 81% as singletons. Before the COVID-19 pandemic, during about 2011-2019, CD4+ T cells were taken from unexposed donors. Isolation of CD4+ T cells took place after less than 13 days in culture. For these receptors, no antigen is known. The sequencing sample was made of CD4+ T cells from PBMCs, cultured in vitro. The receptors shown here come from a human donor in good health.

The chain recombines TRBV19 with TRBJ2-2; D possibly corresponds to TRBD2 (5 bases). This CDR3 has 16 residues. Trimming pared 6 bases from V and 2 bases from J, leaving 16 bases between. The germline CDR1 and CDR2 sequences are LNHDA and SQIVND (reference sequence). The DNA for the CDR3 is TGTGCCAGTAGGGAGTCGCGGCTAGCAAACACCGGGGAGCTGTTTTTT. Translated: CASRESRLANTGELFF.

The rearrangement links TRBV7-9 to TRBJ2-5, with a tentative D call TRBD1 (5 bases). This CDR3 region has 15 residues. Between the trimmed V and J ends, which lost 5 bases and 1 base, there was a span of 14 bases. The germline CDR1 and CDR2 sequences are SEHNR and FQNEAQ (reference sequence). The CDR3, as DNA: TGTGCCAGCAGCGTAGGAGCAGGGCCCCAAGAGACCCAGTACTTC. It yields the protein CASSVGAGPQETQYF.

V and J are TRBV28 and TRBJ2-6; perhaps TRBD1 as D (5 bases). The CDR3 loop spans 15 amino acids. CDR1 and CDR2 (germline): MDHEN, SYDVKM. Between the trimmed V and J ends, which lost 6 bases and 1 base, there was a span of 10 bases. This CDR3 reads CASSPDSSGANVLTF. The CDR3 bases are TGTGCCAGCAGCCCCGACAGTTCTGGGGCCAACGTCCTGACTTTC. The whole variable domain, remainder taken from reference TRBV28 and TRBJ2-6, is DVKVTQSSRYLVKRTGEKVFLECVQDMDHENMFWYRQDPGLGLRLIYFSYDVKMKEKGDIPEGYSVSREKKERFSLILESASTNQTSMYLCASSPDSSGANVLTFGAGSRLTVL.

V usage is TRBV10-3 and J usage is TRBJ2-5, with D perhaps matching TRBD1 (5 bases). Germline CDR1 reads ENHRY; CDR2 reads SYGVKD. The V and J ends lost 6 bases and 1 base respectively, with 12 bases between them. The CDR3 is 14 residues long. This chain's CDR3 is CAISDSGAQETQYF. The CDR3 DNA sequence: TGTGCCATCAGCGATAGTGGGGCCCAAGAGACCCAGTACTTC.

The V and J genes are TRBV27 and TRBJ1-1; D remains unclear. Germline V gene lookup returns CDR1 MNHEY and CDR2 SMNVEV (reference sequence). The length of the CDR3 is 17 residues. V gave up 0 bases and J gave up 7 bases, with 21 bases separating them. CDR3 region: CASSLSTLLGRRGEAFF. In DNA, the CDR3 is TGTGCCAGCAGTTTATCAACCCTGCTGGGCAGGCGGGGTGAAGCTTTCTTT.

This clone showed up just a few times. The chain couples TRBV6-5 to TRBJ1-6; D perhaps matches TRBD1 (6 bases). CDR1 MNHEY and CDR2 SVGAGI come from the germline V gene. The CDR3 is made up of 13 amino acids. Trimming removed 10 bases at V and 1 base at J, with 8 bases between. CDR3 protein: CATRGSYNSPLHF. DNA of the CDR3: TGTGCCACCAGGGGATCCTATAATTCACCCCTCCACTTT.

The J gene is TRBJ1-6, the V gene TRBV4-3, with D maybe TRBD1 (5 bases). Germline V CDR1 and CDR2: LGHNA, YSLEER. The germline V and J ends were trimmed by 0 bases and 10 bases, with 19 bases remaining between them. This CDR3 spans 17 amino acids. The CDR3 loop is CASSQDRGQDEVSPLHF. The CDR3 DNA reads as TGCGCCAGCAGCCAAGATAGAGGACAAGATGAAGTGTCACCCCTCCACTTT.

V usage is TRBV9 and J usage is TRBJ2-1; TRBD2 matches 13 bases. The CDR3 extends over 18 amino acids. The V gene's germline CDR1 is SGDLS and CDR2 YYNGEE. With V trimmed by 4 bases and J by 4 bases, 11 bases remained unmatched. The CDR3 is CASSFRTSGGLKYNEQFF. As DNA, the CDR3 is TGTGCCAGCAGCTTCCGGACTAGCGGGGGCCTAAAATACAATGAGCAGTTCTTC.

The V call is TRBV13, the J call TRBJ2-3; TRBD2 aligns across 10 bases. The V gene's germline CDR1 is PRHDT and CDR2 FYEKMQ (reference sequence). V lost 5 bases, J lost 1 base, and 6 bases stayed unmatched. This CDR3 is built from 16 residues. CDR3 region: CASSLQRGGRTDTQYF. The CDR3 DNA reads TGTGCCAGCAGCCTCCAGCGGGGGGGACGCACAGATACGCAGTATTTT.

This chain links TRBV9 with TRBJ2-3; 7 nucleotides match TRBD1. This CDR3 is built from 16 residues. CDR1 and CDR2 (germline): SGDLS, YYNGEE. V lost 3 bases and J lost 3; bases outside the gene matches: 10. The CDR3 is CASSERPGQKTDTQYF. The CDR3 coding sequence is TGTGCCAGCAGCGAACGACCGGGACAGAAGACAGATACGCAGTATTTT.

The gene calls are TRBV6-5 and TRBJ1-2; TRBD1 is a possible D gene (6 bases). V was trimmed by 6 bases and J by 1 base, leaving 15 bases between them. Germline CDR1 is MNHEY and CDR2 is SVGAGI. The CDR3 runs to 15 residues. CDR3: CASRLRDTVNYGYTF. DNA of the CDR3: TGTGCCAGCAGGCTACGGGACACAGTTAACTATGGCTACACCTTC.

Concerning this clone itself: The junction differs from germline at one of its ends, possibly a read error. The rearrangement links TRBV7-7 to TRBJ2-1; 8 positions match TRBD2. The CDR3 length is 16 residues. Germline CDR1 SSHAT, CDR2 FNYEAQ (reference sequence). The CDR3 sequence: CASSARVAGSYNEQFF. The CDR3 region has the DNA TGTGCTAGCAGCGCTAGGGTAGCGGGAAGCTACAATGAGCAGTTCTTC.